This T cell receptor beta chain was documented in a study of beta chain features in type 1 diabetes. Study conclusions and caveats: The analysis here could not establish whether HLA type shapes TCRB rearrangement. For Type 1 diabetes patients, all four CD4+ subsets carried TCRB CDR3s that were moderately but significantly shorter. With patients and controls alike, PCR might favor shorter templates to an equal degree. High-TCR-expressing cells could be over-represented by cDNA sequencing.

This clone came up a few times. Its specificity is unknown. The germline V gene encodes CDR1 GTSNPN and CDR2 SVGIG (reference sequence). V lost 3 bases and J 12 bases, leaving 15 bases between the germline ends. The CDR3 is 12 amino acids. Reverse transcription of all isolated RNA meant that expressed TCRB transcripts were sequenced. TCRdb's table, derived via immunoSEQ multiplex PCR, lists solely in-frame clones and lacks some. The profile shows over 650,000 clones, over 12% of them singletons. The chain joins TRBV30 to TRBJ2-1; D may correspond to TRBD1 or TRBD2 (5 bases each). This TCR was sampled from a man younger than 35 with type 1 diabetes. Sequenced: naive CD4+ T cells from blood. The CDR3 DNA sequence: TGTGCCTGGAGGGGACCGGGACGACTGCAGTTCTTC. Translation gives CAWRGPGRLQFF.